This entry lists 8 T cell receptor beta chains sequenced from one sample in a study of blood T cell repertoires in COVID-19. Profiled with immunoSEQ multiplex PCR; TCRdb holds only in-frame clones, not every one. The sample carries 60,000 or so clones, nearly 80% recorded once. Sequenced material: peripheral blood. The receptors were gathered from a human donor in a cohort sampled during active COVID-19.

This chain joins TRBV30 and TRBJ1-6; a possible D gene is TRBD1 (5 bases). Trimming pared 0 bases from V and 7 bases from J, leaving 13 bases between. This CDR3 is built from 15 residues. Looked up from germline, CDR1 is GTSNPN and CDR2 is SVGIG (reference sequence). This chain's CDR3 is CAWSVGATENSPLHF. The CDR3 nucleotides are TGTGCCTGGAGTGTTGGAGCGACAGAAAATTCACCCCTCCACTTT. The full variable domain, with the rest looked up from reference TRBV30 and TRBJ1-6, is SQTIHQWPATLVQPVGSPLSLECTVEGTSNPNLYWYRQAAGRGLQLLFYSVGIGQISSEVPQNLSASRPQDRQFILSSKKLLLSDSGFYLCAWSVGATENSPLHFGNGTRLTVT.

This chain links TRBV29-1 with TRBJ1-2; D call uncertain. Looked up from germline, CDR1 is SQVTM and CDR2 is ANQGSEA. V gave up 3 bases and J gave up 6 bases, with 14 bases separating them. CDR3 length equals 13 residues. The DNA for the CDR3 is TGCAGCGTTGATGTCACGCGAGGGAATGGCTACACCTTC. This sequence encodes CSVDVTRGNGYTF.

The chain uses TRBV5-1 and TRBJ2-7; the D gene is possibly TRBD1 (6 bases). Trimming removed 4 bases at V and 0 bases at J, with 11 bases between. CDR1 is SGHRS, CDR2 YFSETQ, per germline. The CDR3 consists of 14 residues. The CDR3 nucleotides read TGCGCCAGCAGCGCCGGGACAAACTCCTACGAGCAGTACTTC. Translation gives CASSAGTNSYEQYF.

This clone was seen once. The chain is built from TRBV9 and TRBJ2-1, with 9 positions matching TRBD2. The J segment lost 0 bases and the V segment lost 4 bases, leaving 8 bases of the junction unmatched. There are 17 residues in the CDR3. Germline lookup yields CDR1 SGDLS and CDR2 YYNGEE. Here the CDR3 reads CASSPGAGGSSYNEQFF. CDR3 sequence (DNA): TGTGCCAGCAGCCCGGGAGCGGGGGGTTCCTCCTACAATGAGCAGTTCTTC.

The chain combines TRBV25-1 with TRBJ1-3, with 11 bases matching TRBD1. The CDR3 sequence is 18 residues long. The germline CDR1 and CDR2 sequences are MGHDK and SYGVNS. Unmatched junction bases numbered 11, after V lost 6 bases and J lost 1 base. The CDR3 here is CASRQSGTGGLSGNTIYF. The CDR3 nucleotides are TGTGCCAGCAGACAGTCCGGGACAGGGGGTTTGTCTGGAAACACCATATATTTT.

The rearrangement links TRBV11-2 to TRBJ2-7; no clear D. Trimming took off 0 bases at V and 2 bases at J, with 5 bases between the two ends. Germline V gene sequence: CDR1 SGHAT, CDR2 FQNNGV. CDR3 length: 13 residues. CDR3 region: CASSLDAPYEQYF. Here the CDR3 DNA reads TGTGCCAGCAGCTTAGACGCGCCCTACGAGCAGTACTTC. Filled out from reference TRBV11-2 and TRBJ2-7, the complete variable domain reads EAGVAQSPRYKIIEKRQSVAFWCNPISGHATLYWYQQILGQGPKLLIQFQNNGVVDDSQLPKDRFSAERLKGVDSTLKIQPAKLEDSAVYLCASSLDAPYEQYFGPGTRLTVT.

The chain uses TRBV18 and TRBJ2-1, with D perhaps matching TRBD2 (6 bases). This CDR3 is built from 16 residues. Trimming removed 5 bases at V and 2 bases at J, with 16 bases between. Germline V gene sequence: CDR1 KGHSH, CDR2 LQKENI. Here the CDR3 DNA reads TGTGCCAGCTCAATAACCGGGACTGGAGCCTACAATGAGCAGTTCTTC. Its protein product is CASSITGTGAYNEQFF.

The chain has TRBV7-9 and TRBJ1-6; 11 bases fit TRBD1. Germline V CDR1 and CDR2: SEHNR, FQNEAQ (reference sequence). The trim removed 5 bases at V and 15 bases at J, leaving 12 bases unmatched. There are 15 residues in the CDR3. The CDR3 DNA follows: TGTGCCAGCAGCCCAAGGACAGGGGGCTATGTTCGCCTCCACTTT. Translating it yields CASSPRTGGYVRLHF.